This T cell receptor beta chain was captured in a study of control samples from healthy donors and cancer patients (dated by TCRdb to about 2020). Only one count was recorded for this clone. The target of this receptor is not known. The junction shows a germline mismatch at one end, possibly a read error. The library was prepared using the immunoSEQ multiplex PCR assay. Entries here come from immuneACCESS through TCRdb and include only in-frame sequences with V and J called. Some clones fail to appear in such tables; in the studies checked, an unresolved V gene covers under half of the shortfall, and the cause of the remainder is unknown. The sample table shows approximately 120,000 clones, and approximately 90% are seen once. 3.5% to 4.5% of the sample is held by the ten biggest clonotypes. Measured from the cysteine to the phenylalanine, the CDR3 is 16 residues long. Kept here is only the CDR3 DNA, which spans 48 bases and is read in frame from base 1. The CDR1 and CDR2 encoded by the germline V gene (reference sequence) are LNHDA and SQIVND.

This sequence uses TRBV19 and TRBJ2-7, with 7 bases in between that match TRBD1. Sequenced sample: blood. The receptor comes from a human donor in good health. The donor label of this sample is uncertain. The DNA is TGTGCCAGTAGTAGGGTCTGGGACAGAGGGACCTACAAGCAGTACTTC. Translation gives CASSRVWDRGTYKQYF.